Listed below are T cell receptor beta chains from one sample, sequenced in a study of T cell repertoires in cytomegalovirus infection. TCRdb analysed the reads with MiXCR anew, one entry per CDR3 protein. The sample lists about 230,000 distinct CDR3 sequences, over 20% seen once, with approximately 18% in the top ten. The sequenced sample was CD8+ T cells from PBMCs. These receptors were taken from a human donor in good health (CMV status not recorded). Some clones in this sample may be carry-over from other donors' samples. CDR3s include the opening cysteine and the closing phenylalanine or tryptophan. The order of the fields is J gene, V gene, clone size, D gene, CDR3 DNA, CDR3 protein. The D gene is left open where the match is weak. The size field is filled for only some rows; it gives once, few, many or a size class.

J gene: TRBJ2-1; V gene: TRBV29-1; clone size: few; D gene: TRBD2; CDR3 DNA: TGCAGCGTTCCCCTGGGGGGGTACCATGAGCAGTTCTTC; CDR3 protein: CSVPLGGYHEQFF
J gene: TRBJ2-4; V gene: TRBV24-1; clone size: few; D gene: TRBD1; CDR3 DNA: TGTGCCACCAGTGATTTAGGACAGGGGCGCTCAGACAAAAACATTCAGTACTTC; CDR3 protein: CATSDLGQGRSDKNIQYF
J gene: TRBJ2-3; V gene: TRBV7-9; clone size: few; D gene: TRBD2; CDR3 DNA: TGTGCCAGCAGCTCATCCCTAGCGGGGGGACCAGATACGCAGTATTTT; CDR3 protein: CASSSSLAGGPDTQYF
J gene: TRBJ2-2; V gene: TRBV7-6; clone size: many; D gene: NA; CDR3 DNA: TGTGCCAGCAGTTTGGGCCGGTCGGGACCCGGGGAGCTGTTTTTT; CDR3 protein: CASSLGRSGPGELFF
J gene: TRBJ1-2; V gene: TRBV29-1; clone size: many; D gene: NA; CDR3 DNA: TGCAGCGTTGAAGAACGGGGGGCAGGGACCGGTTATGGCTACACCTTC; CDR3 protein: CSVEERGAGTGYGYTF
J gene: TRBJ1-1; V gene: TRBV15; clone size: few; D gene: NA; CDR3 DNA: TGTGCCACCAGCAGTGCCTGGGCGGATACTGAAGCTTTCTTT; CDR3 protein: CATSSAWADTEAFF
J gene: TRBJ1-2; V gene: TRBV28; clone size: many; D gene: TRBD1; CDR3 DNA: TGTGCCAGCAGTGTTGTGCTACAGGGGGCGAGTCCCCTAGGCTACACCTTC; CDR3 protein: CASSVVLQGASPLGYTF
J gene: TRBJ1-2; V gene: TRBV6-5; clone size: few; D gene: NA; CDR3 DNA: TGTGCCAGCTCGGATGGAGAGGGGACCCCCAACTATGGCTACACCTTC; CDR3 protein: CASSDGEGTPNYGYTF
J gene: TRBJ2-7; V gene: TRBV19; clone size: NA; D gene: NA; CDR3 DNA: TGTGCCAGTAGTATAACCGGCAGATCCTACGAGCAGTACTTC; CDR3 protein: CASSITGRSYEQYF
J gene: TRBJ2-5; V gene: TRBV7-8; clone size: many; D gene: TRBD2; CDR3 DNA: TGTGCCAGCAGCTTAGCGAGACTAGCGGGGGCTGCGGGGACCCAGTACTTC; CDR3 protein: CASSLARLAGAAGTQYF
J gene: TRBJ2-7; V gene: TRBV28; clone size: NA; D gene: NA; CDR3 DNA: TGTGCCAGCAGTTTTCGGACCTACGAGCAGTACTTC; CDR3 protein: CASSFRTYEQYF
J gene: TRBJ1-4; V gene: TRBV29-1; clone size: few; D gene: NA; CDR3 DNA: TGCAGCGTTGCCCTATTGGTAGGCCAGCGGGAGGAAAAACTGTTTTTT; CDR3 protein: CSVALLVGQREEKLFF
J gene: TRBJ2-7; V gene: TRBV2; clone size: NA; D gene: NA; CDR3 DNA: TGTGCCAGCAGTGAAGCTTGGACCGGGACCTACGAGCAGTACTTC; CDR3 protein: CASSEAWTGTYEQYF
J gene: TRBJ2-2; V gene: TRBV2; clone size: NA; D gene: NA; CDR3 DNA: TGTGCCAGCAGTCAGACTCACTGGAATAACGCCGGGGAGCTGTTTTTT; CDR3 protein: CASSQTHWNNAGELFF
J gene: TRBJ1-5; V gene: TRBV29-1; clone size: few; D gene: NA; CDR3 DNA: TGCAGCGTTGGGACGGACACCAATCAGCCCCAGCATTTT; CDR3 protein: CSVGTDTNQPQHF
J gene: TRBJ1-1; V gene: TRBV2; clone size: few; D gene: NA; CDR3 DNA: TGTGCCAGCGTCGGGGGGGTGTTGGAAGCTTTCTTT; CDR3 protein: CASVGGVLEAFF
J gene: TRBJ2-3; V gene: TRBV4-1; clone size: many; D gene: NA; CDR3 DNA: TGCGCCAGCAGCGAGACCGGGACTAGCACAGATACGCAGTATTTT; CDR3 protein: CASSETGTSTDTQYF